This T cell receptor (beta chain) stems from a study of early T cells in non-severe SARS-CoV-2 infection. Each single cDNA molecule received a unique molecular identifier. TCRdb called the 5' RACE reads again in MiXCR, with one record for every CDR3 protein. This sample yields nearly 95,000 distinct CDR3 sequences, of which approximately 17% are seen a single time; about 5% belongs to the top ten. From germline, CDR1 is DFQATT and CDR2 SNEGSKA (reference sequence). V trimming: 6 bases; J trimming: 6 bases; junction bases outside the gene matches: 15. This CDR3 is built from 16 residues. The starting material was whole blood, obtained at baseline. The chain recombines TRBV20-1 with TRBJ1-4, with 8 bases aligning to TRBD1. The source of this sequence is an adult who was a healthcare worker with PCR-confirmed SARS-CoV-2 infection or an uninfected control (not recorded which). The CDR3 DNA sequence: TGCAGTGCGGCCGGGACAGGACCCGGGAAGGATGAAAAACTGTTTTTT. Translating gives CSAAGTGPGKDEKLFF.